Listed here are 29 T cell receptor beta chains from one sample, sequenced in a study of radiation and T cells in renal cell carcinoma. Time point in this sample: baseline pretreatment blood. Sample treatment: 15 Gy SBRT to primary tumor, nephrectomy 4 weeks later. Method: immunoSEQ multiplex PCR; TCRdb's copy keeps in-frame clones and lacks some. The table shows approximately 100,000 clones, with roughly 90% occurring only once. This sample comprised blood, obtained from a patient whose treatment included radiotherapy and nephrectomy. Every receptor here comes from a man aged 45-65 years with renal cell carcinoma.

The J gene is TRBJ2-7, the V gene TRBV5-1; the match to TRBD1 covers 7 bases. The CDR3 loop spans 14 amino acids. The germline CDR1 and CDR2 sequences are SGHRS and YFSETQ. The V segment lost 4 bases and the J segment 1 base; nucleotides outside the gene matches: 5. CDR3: CASSPRTGSYEQYF. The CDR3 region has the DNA TGCGCCAGCAGCCCTAGGACAGGATCCTACGAGCAGTACTTC. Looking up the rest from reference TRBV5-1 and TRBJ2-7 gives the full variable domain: KAGVTQTPRYLIKTRGQQVTLSCSPISGHRSVSWYQQTPGQGLQFLFEYFSETQRNKGNFPGRFSGRQFSNSRSEMNVSTLELGDSALYLCASSPRTGSYEQYFGPGTRLTVT.

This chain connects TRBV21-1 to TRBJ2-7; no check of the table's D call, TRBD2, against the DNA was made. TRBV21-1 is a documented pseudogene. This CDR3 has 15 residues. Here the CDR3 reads CASSNGTSRNYEQYF. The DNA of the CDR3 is TGTGCCAGCAGCAATGGCACTAGCCGAAACTACGAGCAGTACTTC.

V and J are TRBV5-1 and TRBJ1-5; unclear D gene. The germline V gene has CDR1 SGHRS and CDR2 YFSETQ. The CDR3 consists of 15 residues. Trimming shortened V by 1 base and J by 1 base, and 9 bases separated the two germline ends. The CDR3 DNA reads TGCGCCAGCAGCTTGATTCCTGGGAGCAATCAGCCCCAGCATTTT. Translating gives CASSLIPGSNQPQHF.

The CDR3 nucleotides read TGCGCCAGCAGCCCGGGACAGGACTGGGGGTATTACGAGCAGTACTTC. The encoded protein is CASSPGQDWGYYEQYF. The chain joins TRBV5-1 to TRBJ2-7; the match to TRBD1 covers 8 bases. CDR1 SGHRS and CDR2 YFSETQ come from the germline V gene. J gave up 4 bases and V 4 bases, and 13 bases lay outside the gene matches. CDR3 size: 16 residues. Full variable domain (rest looked up from reference TRBV5-1 and TRBJ2-7): KAGVTQTPRYLIKTRGQQVTLSCSPISGHRSVSWYQQTPGQGLQFLFEYFSETQRNKGNFPGRFSGRQFSNSRSEMNVSTLELGDSALYLCASSPGQDWGYYEQYFGPGTRLTVT.

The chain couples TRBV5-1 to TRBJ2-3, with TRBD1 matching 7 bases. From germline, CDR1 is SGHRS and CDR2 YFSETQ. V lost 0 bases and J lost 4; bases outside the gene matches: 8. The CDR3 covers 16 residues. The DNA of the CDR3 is TGCGCCAGCAGCTTGGGCATCGGGACAGAGGCAGATACGCAGTATTTT. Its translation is CASSLGIGTEADTQYF.

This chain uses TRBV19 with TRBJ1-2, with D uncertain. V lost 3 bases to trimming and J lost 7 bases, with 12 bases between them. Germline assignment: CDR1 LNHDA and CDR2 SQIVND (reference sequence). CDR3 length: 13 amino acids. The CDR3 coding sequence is TGTGCCAGTAGTATGGGAGGGTTTGGTGGCTACACCTTC. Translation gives CASSMGGFGGYTF.

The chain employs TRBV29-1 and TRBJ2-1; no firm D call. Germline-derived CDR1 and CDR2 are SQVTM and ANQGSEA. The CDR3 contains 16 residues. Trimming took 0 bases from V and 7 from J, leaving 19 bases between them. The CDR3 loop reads CSVEDPFDFPRNEQFF. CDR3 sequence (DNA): TGCAGCGTTGAAGATCCCTTCGACTTCCCGCGGAATGAGCAGTTCTTC.

DNA of the CDR3: TGTGCCAGCAGCTTGGTAAACGAGCAGTACTTC. The encoded protein is CASSLVNEQYF. This sequence joins TRBV5-4 and TRBJ2-7, with D unclear. The CDR3 consists of 11 residues. CDR1 and CDR2 from the germline V gene are SGHNT and YYREEE (reference sequence). V was shortened by 0 bases and J by 5 bases, with 3 bases between the two germline ends.

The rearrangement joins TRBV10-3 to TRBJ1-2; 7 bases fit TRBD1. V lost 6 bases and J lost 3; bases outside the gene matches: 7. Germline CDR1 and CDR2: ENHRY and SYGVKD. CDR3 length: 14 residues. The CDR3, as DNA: TGTGCCATCAGGCCACAGGGGAGGGACTATGGCTACACCTTC. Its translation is CAIRPQGRDYGYTF.

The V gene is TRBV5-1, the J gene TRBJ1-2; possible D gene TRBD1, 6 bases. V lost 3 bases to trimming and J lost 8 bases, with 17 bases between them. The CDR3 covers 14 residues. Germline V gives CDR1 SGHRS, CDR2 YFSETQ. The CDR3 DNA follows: TGCGCCAGCAGCTGGGCACAGGGCCCCCGGGGCTACACCTTC. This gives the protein CASSWAQGPRGYTF.

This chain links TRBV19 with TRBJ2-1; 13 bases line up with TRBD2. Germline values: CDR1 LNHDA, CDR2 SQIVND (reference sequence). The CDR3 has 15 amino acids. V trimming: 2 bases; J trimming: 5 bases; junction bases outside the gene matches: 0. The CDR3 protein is CASSITSGGDNEQFF. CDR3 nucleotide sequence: TGTGCCAGTAGTATAACTAGCGGGGGGGACAATGAGCAGTTCTTC.

The CDR3 region is CASSLAPNTGELFF. Here the CDR3 DNA reads TGTGCCAGCAGCTTAGCGCCGAACACCGGGGAGCTGTTTTTT. This sequence joins TRBV7-2 and TRBJ2-2; the D is unclear. Germline CDR1 SGHTA, CDR2 FQGNSA. Trimming removed 0 bases from V and 0 bases from J, with 2 bases in between. CDR3 size: 14 residues.

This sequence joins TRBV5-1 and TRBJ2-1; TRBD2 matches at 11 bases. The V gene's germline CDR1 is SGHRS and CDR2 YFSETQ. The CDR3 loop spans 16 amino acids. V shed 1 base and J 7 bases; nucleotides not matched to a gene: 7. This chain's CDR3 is CASSLLVAGGPNEQFF. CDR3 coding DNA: TGCGCCAGCAGCTTGTTAGTAGCGGGAGGGCCGAATGAGCAGTTCTTC.

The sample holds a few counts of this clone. The CDR3 DNA reads as TGTGCCAGCAGTCTGGTCCTTTATGGCTACACCTTC. Its translation: CASSLVLYGYTF. V and J are TRBV28 and TRBJ1-2; no clear D gene. Trimming took off 5 bases at V and 5 bases at J, with 9 bases between the two ends. Germline-derived CDR1 and CDR2 are MDHEN and SYDVKM. The CDR3 totals 12 residues.

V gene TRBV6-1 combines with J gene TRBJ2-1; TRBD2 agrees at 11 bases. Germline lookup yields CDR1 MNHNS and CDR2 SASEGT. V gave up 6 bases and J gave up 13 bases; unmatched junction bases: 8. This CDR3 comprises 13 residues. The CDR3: CASSETSGMVQFF. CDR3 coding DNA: TGTGCCAGCAGCGAGACTAGCGGGATGGTCCAGTTCTTC.

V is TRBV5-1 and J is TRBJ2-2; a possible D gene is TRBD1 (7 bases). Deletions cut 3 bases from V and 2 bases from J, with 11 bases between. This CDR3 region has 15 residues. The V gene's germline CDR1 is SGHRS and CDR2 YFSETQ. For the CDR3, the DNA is TGCGCCAGCAGCTCCGGAGGGGGCAACACCGGGGAGCTGTTTTTT. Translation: CASSSGGGNTGELFF.

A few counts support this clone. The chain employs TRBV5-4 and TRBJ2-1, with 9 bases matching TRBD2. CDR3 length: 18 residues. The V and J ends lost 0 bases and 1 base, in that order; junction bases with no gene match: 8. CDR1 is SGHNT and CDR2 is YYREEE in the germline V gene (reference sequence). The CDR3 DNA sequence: TGTGCCAGCAGCTTGGGAGGGTCTCTAGCGGGGTCCTACAATGAGCAGTTCTTC. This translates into CASSLGGSLAGSYNEQFF.

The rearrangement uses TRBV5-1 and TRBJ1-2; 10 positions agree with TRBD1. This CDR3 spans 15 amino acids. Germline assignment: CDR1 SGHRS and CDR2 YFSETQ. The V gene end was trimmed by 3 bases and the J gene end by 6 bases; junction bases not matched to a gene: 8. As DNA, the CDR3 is TGCGCCAGCAGCTCGGGAGCCGGGACAGGGGATGGCTACACCTTC. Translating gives CASSSGAGTGDGYTF.

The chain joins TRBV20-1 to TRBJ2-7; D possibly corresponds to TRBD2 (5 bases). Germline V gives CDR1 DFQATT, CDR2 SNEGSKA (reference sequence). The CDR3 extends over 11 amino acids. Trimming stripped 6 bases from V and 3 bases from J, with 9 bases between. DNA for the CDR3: TGCAGTGCGGCACTAGGCTACGAGCAGTACTTC. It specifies CSAALGYEQYF.

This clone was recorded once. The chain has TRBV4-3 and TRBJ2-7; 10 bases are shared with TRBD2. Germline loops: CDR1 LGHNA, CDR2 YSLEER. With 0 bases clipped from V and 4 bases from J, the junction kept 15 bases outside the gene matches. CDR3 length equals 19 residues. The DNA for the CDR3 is TGCGCCAGCAGCCAAGATAAGTCAAGGAGAAGCGGGGGGGATTACGAGCAGTACTTC. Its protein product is CASSQDKSRRSGGDYEQYF.

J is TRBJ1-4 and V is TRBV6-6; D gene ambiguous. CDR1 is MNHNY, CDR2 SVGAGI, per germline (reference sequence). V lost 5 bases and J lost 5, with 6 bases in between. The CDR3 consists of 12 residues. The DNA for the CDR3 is TGTGCCAGCAGTCCGCTGAATGAAAAACTGTTTTTT. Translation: CASSPLNEKLFF.

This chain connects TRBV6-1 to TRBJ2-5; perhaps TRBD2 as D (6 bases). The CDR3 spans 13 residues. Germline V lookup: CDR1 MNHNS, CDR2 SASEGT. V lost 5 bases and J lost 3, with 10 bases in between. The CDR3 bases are TGTGCCAGCAGTCCCGGGGGTGAAGAGACCCAGTACTTC. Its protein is CASSPGGEETQYF.

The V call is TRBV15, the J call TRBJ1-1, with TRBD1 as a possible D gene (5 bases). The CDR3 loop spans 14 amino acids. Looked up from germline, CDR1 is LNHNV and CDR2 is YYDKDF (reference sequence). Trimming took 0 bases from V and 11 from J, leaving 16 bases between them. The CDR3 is CATSRDLGDSEAFF. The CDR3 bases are TGTGCCACCAGCAGAGATCTGGGGGACTCGGAGGCTTTCTTT.

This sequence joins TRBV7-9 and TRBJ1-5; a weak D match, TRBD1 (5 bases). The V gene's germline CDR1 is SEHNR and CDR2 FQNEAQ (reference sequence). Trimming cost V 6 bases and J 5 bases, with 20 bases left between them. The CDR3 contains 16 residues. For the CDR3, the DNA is TGTGCCAGCAGTCGTGCAGGGTCCGGGGGGGATCAGCCCCAGCATTTT. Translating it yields CASSRAGSGGDQPQHF.

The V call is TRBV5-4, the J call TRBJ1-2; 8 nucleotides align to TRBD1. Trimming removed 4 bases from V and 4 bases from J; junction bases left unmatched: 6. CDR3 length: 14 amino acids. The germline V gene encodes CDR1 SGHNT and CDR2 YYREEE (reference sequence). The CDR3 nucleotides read TGTGCCAGCAGCCCAGGGGGCAGGTCCTATGGCTACACCTTC. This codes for CASSPGGRSYGYTF. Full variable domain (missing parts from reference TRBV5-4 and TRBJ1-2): ETGVTQSPTHLIKTRGQQVTLRCSSQSGHNTVSWYQQALGQGPQFIFQYYREEENGRGNFPPRFSGLQFPNYSSELNVNALELDDSALYLCASSPGGRSYGYTFGSGTRLTVV.

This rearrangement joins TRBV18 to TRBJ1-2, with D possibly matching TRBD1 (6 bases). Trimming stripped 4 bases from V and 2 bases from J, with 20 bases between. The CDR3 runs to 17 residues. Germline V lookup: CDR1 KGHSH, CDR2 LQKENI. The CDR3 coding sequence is TGTGCCAGCTCACTCAGTTCCGGGACACCCCAAAACTATGGCTACACCTTC. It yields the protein CASSLSSGTPQNYGYTF.

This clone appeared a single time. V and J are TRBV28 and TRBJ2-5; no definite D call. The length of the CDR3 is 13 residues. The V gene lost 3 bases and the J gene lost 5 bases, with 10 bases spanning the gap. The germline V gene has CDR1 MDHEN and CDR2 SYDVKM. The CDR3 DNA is TGTGCCAGCAGTTTCCAATTGCGGGAGACCCAGTACTTC. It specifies CASSFQLRETQYF.

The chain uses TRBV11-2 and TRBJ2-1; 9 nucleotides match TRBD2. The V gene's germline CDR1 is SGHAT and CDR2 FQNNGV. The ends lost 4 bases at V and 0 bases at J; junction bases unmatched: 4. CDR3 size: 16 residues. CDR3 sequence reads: CASSSLAGVSYNEQFF. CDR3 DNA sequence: TGTGCCAGCAGCTCGTTAGCGGGAGTCTCCTACAATGAGCAGTTCTTC.

CDR3 loop: CASSVQGMGEKLFF. CDR3 in DNA: TGTGCCAGCAGCGTACAGGGTATGGGAGAAAAACTGTTTTTT. V gene TRBV5-6 combines with J gene TRBJ1-4; TRBD1 is a possible D gene (6 bases). V lost 4 bases and J lost 8, with 15 bases in between. The CDR3 covers 14 residues. Germline CDR1 and CDR2: SGHDT and YYEEEE. The full variable domain, completed using reference TRBV5-6 and TRBJ1-4, is DAGVTQSPTHLIKTRGQQVTLRCSPKSGHDTVSWYQQALGQGPQFIFQYYEEEERQRGNFPDRFSGHQFPNYSSELNVNALLLGDSALYLCASSVQGMGEKLFFGSGTQLSVL.